The following is a T cell receptor (beta chain) sequence with its context. The antigen is unknown. The data are from a study of cytomegalovirus exposure and HLA in healthy donors. Study at large: Findings of an earlier analysis included about 120 million unique TCR beta sequences from some 190 million T cells. Assignment to the Caucasian-associated ancestry cluster applied to about 80% of the approximately 370 genotyped donors.

PCR involved 60 Vbeta and 13 Jbeta primers. Produced via immunoSEQ multiplex PCR; TCRdb's table is partial and in-frame only. The sample holds 50,000 to 60,000 clones; 75% to 80% are singletons and the top ten take approximately 2.5%. Study-level findings and limits: Later analysis suggested links between common viral pathogens and several top significant clusters. Most TCR beta V segments were productive about 90% or about 30% of the time in an earlier analysis.

The CDR3 loop spans 13 amino acids. Germline CDR1 is MGHDK and CDR2 is SYGVNS. V lost 1 base to trimming and J lost 2 bases, with 5 bases between them. Sequenced: PBMCs. The chain combines TRBV25-1 with TRBJ1-2; the D is unclear. This TCR was recovered from a middle-aged woman in good health and CMV-seropositive. CDR3 loop: CASSESVNYGYTF. CDR3 coding DNA: TGTGCCAGCAGTGAATCTGTGAACTATGGCTACACCTTC.